The 2 T cell receptor beta chains below all came from one sample that was sequenced in a study of blood T cell repertoires in COVID-19. The assay was immunoSEQ multiplex PCR, and TCRdb's table has in-frame clones only and misses some. The table records roughly 200,000 clones, over 80% of them present only once. Sequencing was done on a sample of peripheral blood. These receptors came from a woman aged 40 to 55 with COVID-19, enrolled during active disease.

The V gene is TRBV6-6, the J gene TRBJ1-4, with a weak D call TRBD1 (5 bases). The germline CDR1 and CDR2 sequences are MNHNY and SVGAGI (reference sequence). The length of the CDR3 is 16 residues. Trimming removed 6 bases from V and 2 bases from J, with 16 bases in between. The CDR3 region is CASSLRGGGTNEKLFF. The CDR3 nucleotides are TGTGCCAGCAGCCTACGGGGCGGGGGTACTAATGAAAAACTGTTTTTT.

The V call is TRBV19, the J call TRBJ2-7, with 10 bases aligning to TRBD1. Germline V gene sequence: CDR1 LNHDA, CDR2 SQIVND (reference sequence). This CDR3 has 15 amino acids. V gave up 5 bases and J gave up 0 bases; unmatched junction bases: 4. The DNA for the CDR3 is TGTGCCAGTAGTGCCGGGACAGGGGTCTCCTACGAGCAGTACTTC. It codes for CASSAGTGVSYEQYF. Filled out from reference TRBV19 and TRBJ2-7, the complete variable domain reads DGGITQSPKYLFRKEGQNVTLSCEQNLNHDAMYWYRQDPGQGLRLIYYSQIVNDFQKGDIAEGYSVSREKKESFPLTVTSAQKNPTAFYLCASSAGTGVSYEQYFGPGTRLTVT.